This is a list of T cell receptor beta chains from one sample in a study of vaccination effects on CD4 cells after COVID-19. The antigens these receptors bind are not known. Method: immunoSEQ multiplex PCR; TCRdb's copy keeps in-frame clones and lacks some. The repertoire includes 25,000 to 35,000 clones, almost 75% of them detected once, and roughly 15% sits in the top ten. Sequenced here: CD4+ T cells from PBMCs cultured with HCoV-229E spike peptides, sampled after COVID-19 vaccination. Receptors originate from a human donor who received a COVID-19 vaccine. CDR3s include the opening cysteine and the closing phenylalanine or tryptophan. D genes are given only for firm matches. Size values are once, few and many counts, or a class for expanded clones, and some rows have none.

V gene,J gene,clone size,D gene,CDR3 DNA,CDR3 protein
TRBV6-5,TRBJ1-2,NA,NA,TGTGCCAGCAGGGGATCCGCCAATAACTATGGCTACACCTTC,CASRGSANNYGYTF
TRBV12-3/TRBV12-4,TRBJ1-5,NA,NA,TGTGCCAGCAGTACCGGGACTTATCAGCCCCAGCATTTT,CASSTGTYQPQHF
TRBV15,TRBJ2-1,NA,NA,TGTGCCACCAGCAGAGAGAGTAGCGGATTCTCCTACAATGAGCAGTTCTTC,CATSRESSGFSYNEQFF
TRBV24-1,TRBJ2-3,NA,NA,TGTGCCACCAGTGACCCCAGGGGCACAGATACGCAGTATTTT,CATSDPRGTDTQYF
TRBV18,TRBJ2-2,NA,NA,TGTGCCAGCTCACTTTTAGGACAGAACACCGGGGAGCTGTTTTTT,CASSLLGQNTGELFF
TRBV7-9,TRBJ1-1,few,NA,TGTGCCAGCAGAAACCAGGGTGGAACTGAAGCTTTCTTT,CASRNQGGTEAFF
TRBV18,TRBJ1-1,NA,NA,TGTGCCAGCCGTGAGTCGACAGTCACTGAAGCTTTCTTT,CASRESTVTEAFF
TRBV6-2/TRBV6-3,TRBJ1-2,few,TRBD1,TGTGCCAGCAGCACCTGGGACAGTAGGGTCGAAAGATTGGCTATGGGCTACACCTTC,CASSTWDSRVERLAMGYTF
TRBV7-9,TRBJ2-5,NA,NA,TGTGCCAGCAGCTTAGCGCATGGGACTCAAGAGACCCAGTACTTC,CASSLAHGTQETQYF
TRBV5-1,TRBJ2-5,NA,NA,TGCGCCAGCAGCTTGGGGACTAAACAAGAGACCCAGTACTTC,CASSLGTKQETQYF
TRBV27,TRBJ1-1,NA,NA,TGTGCCAGCAGTTTACAGGGAAACACTGAAGCTTTCTTT,CASSLQGNTEAFF
TRBV7-6,TRBJ2-2,few,TRBD2,TGTGCCAGCAGCTTAGTAGGAACTAGCGGGGGGCTCCTCACCGGGGAGCTGTTTTTT,CASSLVGTSGGLLTGELFF
TRBV6-1,TRBJ1-2,NA,NA,TGTGCCAGCAGTGAAGGTGGGAATAAGGGTGGCTACACCTTC,CASSEGGNKGGYTF
TRBV6-5,TRBJ2-5,NA,NA,TGTGCCAGCATCCGGGCCCATGGAGAGACCCAGTACTTC,CASIRAHGETQYF
TRBV7-9,TRBJ2-1,NA,TRBD2,TGTGCCAGCAGCTCCCGACTAGCGGCGTACAATGAGCAGTTCTTC,CASSSRLAAYNEQFF
TRBV6-1,TRBJ2-7,NA,NA,TGTGCCAGCAGTGAAGCGCTGGACTATTCCTACGAGCAGTACTTC,CASSEALDYSYEQYF
TRBV2,TRBJ2-2,few,NA,TGTGCCAGCAGTGCAAGGACAAAAACAACCGGGGAGCTGTTTTTT,CASSARTKTTGELFF
TRBV7-9,TRBJ2-4,NA,TRBD2,TGTGCCAGCAGCTTAGGGACTAGCGGGGGGGCGCGATCCAAAAACATTCAGTACTTC,CASSLGTSGGARSKNIQYF
TRBV19,TRBJ2-7,NA,NA,TGTGCCAGCCAAAGGACGCCGGCCTCCTACGAGCAGTACTTC,CASQRTPASYEQYF
TRBV30,TRBJ1-1,NA,NA,TGTGCCTGGAGTGTCGGGGGGTTCGGTGAAGCTTTCTTT,CAWSVGGFGEAFF
TRBV15,TRBJ2-7,NA,TRBD2,TGTGCCACCAGCGCCCGGGAGGGCAGTCAGTACTTC,CATSAREGSQYF
TRBV24-1,TRBJ2-1,NA,NA,TGTGCCACCAGTGATTTGCACAGCTCCTACAATGAGCAGTTCTTC,CATSDLHSSYNEQFF
TRBV18,TRBJ1-5,NA,TRBD1,TGTGCCAGCTCTGCCGGACAGGCTCGCAATCAGCCCCAGCATTTT,CASSAGQARNQPQHF
TRBV5-1,TRBJ2-5,NA,TRBD2,TGCGCCAGCAGCAGGGTGGGCGGGGGAGTCCAAGAGACCCAGTACTTC,CASSRVGGGVQETQYF
TRBV6-5,TRBJ1-4,NA,NA,TGTGCCAGCAGTTACAGTCTCGACCCGCCGAGGGAAAAACTGTTTTTT,CASSYSLDPPREKLFF
TRBV19,TRBJ2-5,NA,TRBD2,TGTGCCAGTAGTCAATCTAGCGGGAGGGCCTTGAAGACCCAGTACTTC,CASSQSSGRALKTQYF
TRBV6-5,TRBJ1-4,NA,NA,TGTGCCAGCAGTTACTCGATGGGTGTAAGAAATGAAAAACTGTTTTTT,CASSYSMGVRNEKLFF
TRBV29-1,TRBJ1-2,NA,NA,TGCAGCGCCGAGGGGGATGGCTACACCTTC,CSAEGDGYTF
TRBV19,TRBJ1-2,NA,NA,TGTGCCACCTACATCCTTGGGGAGGGGGGCGGTGGCTACACCTTC,CATYILGEGGGGYTF
TRBV6-1,TRBJ2-4,NA,NA,TGTGCCAGCAGTGAAGTAGGGGCCCCGAGCGGAAACATTCAGTACTTC,CASSEVGAPSGNIQYF
TRBV27,TRBJ2-3,NA,NA,TGTGCCAGCAGTTTAGCCAATACGCAGTATTTT,CASSLANTQYF
TRBV2,TRBJ1-5,NA,NA,TGTGCCAGCGGCTTCGAGGCCGGGGGCAATCAGCCCCAGCATTTT,CASGFEAGGNQPQHF
TRBV5-1,TRBJ1-5,NA,NA,TGCGCCAGCAGCTTGACACCGCATAATCAGCCCCAGCATTTT,CASSLTPHNQPQHF
TRBV3-1/TRBV3-2,TRBJ1-2,NA,TRBD1,TGTGCCAGCAGCCCCTTAAGTACTTCGGGGGCGCAGGGGGCTGGCTACACCTTC,CASSPLSTSGAQGAGYTF
TRBV7-9,TRBJ1-5,few,TRBD1,TGTGCCAGCAGCCTATCCGGGACAGGGAATCAGCCCCAGCATTTT,CASSLSGTGNQPQHF
TRBV5-1,TRBJ1-4,NA,TRBD1,TGCGCCAGCAGCTCCGGGACAGGGGATGAAAAACTGTTTTTT,CASSSGTGDEKLFF
TRBV10-3,TRBJ2-3,NA,TRBD2,TGTGCCATCAGTGAGTTGACTAGCGGGGGGACAAATACGCAGTATTTT,CAISELTSGGTNTQYF
TRBV19,TRBJ1-3,NA,NA,TGTGCCAGTGGCGGGGCAAGCCAGAGCTCTGGAAACACCATATATTTT,CASGGASQSSGNTIYF
TRBV27,TRBJ1-1,NA,NA,TGTGCCAGCAGTAGAACCGGGACAACGAACACTGAAGCTTTCTTT,CASSRTGTTNTEAFF
TRBV12-3/TRBV12-4,TRBJ2-1,NA,NA,TGTGCCAGCAGTTTTTCGCGGGTCGAGCAGTTCTTC,CASSFSRVEQFF
TRBV5-1,TRBJ2-5,NA,TRBD1,TGCGCCAGCAGCCTGGACAGGGCGGAGACCCAGTACTTC,CASSLDRAETQYF
TRBV10-3,TRBJ2-3,NA,TRBD2,TGTGCCATCAGTGAAGCGGGACCGACAGATACGCAGTATTTT,CAISEAGPTDTQYF
TRBV5-4,TRBJ2-1,NA,TRBD1,TGTGCCAGCAGCGCAACCGGGACAGGGAGACATGAGCAGTTCTTC,CASSATGTGRHEQFF